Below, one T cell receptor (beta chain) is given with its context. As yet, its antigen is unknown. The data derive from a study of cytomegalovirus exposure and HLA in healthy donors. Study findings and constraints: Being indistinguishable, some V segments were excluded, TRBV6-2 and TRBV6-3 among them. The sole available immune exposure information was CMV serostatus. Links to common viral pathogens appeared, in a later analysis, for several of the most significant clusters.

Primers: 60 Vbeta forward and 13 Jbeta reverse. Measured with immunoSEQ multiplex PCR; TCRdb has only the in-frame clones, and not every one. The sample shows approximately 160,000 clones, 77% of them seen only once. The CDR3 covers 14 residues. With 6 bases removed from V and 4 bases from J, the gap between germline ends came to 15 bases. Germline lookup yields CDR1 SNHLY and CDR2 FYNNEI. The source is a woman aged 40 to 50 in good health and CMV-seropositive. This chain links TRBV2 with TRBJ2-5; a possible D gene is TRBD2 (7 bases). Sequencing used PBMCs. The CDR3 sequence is CASSKGGVIETQYF. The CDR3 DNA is TGTGCCAGCAGCAAAGGGGGGGTGATAGAGACCCAGTACTTC.